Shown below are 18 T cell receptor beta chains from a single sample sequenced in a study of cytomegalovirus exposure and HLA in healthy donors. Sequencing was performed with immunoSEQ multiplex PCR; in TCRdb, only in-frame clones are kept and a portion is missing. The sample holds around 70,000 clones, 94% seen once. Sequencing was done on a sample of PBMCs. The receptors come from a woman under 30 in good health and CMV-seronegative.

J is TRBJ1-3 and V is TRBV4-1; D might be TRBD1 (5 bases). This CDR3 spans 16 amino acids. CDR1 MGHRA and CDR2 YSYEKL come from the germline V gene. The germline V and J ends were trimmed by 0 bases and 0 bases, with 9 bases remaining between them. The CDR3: CASSQESGVSGNTIYF. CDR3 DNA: TGCGCCAGCAGCCAAGAGTCGGGGGTCTCTGGAAACACCATATATTTT.

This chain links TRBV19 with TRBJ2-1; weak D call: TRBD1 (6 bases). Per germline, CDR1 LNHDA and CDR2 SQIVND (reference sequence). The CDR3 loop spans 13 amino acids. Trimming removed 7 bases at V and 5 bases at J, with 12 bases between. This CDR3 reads CASTPGDHNEQFF. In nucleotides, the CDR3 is TGTGCCAGTACGCCAGGGGACCACAATGAGCAGTTCTTC.

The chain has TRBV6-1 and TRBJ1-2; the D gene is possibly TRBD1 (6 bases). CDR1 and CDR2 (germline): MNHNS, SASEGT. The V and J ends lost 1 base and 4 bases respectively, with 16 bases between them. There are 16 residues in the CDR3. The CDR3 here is CASSEVWDKGTYGYTF. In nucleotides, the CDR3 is TGTGCCAGCAGTGAAGTCTGGGACAAGGGGACCTATGGCTACACCTTC.

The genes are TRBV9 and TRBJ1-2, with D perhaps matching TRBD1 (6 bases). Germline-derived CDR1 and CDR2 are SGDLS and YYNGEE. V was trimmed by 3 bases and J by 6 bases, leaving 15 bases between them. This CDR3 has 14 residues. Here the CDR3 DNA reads TGTGCCAGCAGCGACCCCGGGACACTCGATGGCTACACCTTC. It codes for CASSDPGTLDGYTF.

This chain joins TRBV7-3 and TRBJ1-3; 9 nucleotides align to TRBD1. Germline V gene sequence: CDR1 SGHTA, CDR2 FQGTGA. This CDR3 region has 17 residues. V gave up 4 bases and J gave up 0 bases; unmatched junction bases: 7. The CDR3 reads CASSSTGTGTSGNTIYF. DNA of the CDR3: TGTGCCAGCAGCTCCACCGGGACAGGGACCTCTGGAAACACCATATATTTT.

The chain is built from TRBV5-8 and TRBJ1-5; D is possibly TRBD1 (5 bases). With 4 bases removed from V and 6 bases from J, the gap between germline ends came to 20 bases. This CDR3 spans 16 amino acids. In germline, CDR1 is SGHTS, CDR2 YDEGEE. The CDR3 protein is CASSQVSGGIGQPQHF. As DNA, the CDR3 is TGTGCCAGCAGCCAAGTTTCGGGGGGTATCGGTCAGCCCCAGCATTTT.

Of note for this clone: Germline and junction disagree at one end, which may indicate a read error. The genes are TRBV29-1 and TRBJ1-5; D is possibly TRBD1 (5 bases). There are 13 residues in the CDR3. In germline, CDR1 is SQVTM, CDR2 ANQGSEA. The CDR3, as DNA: TGCAGCGTTGAGGGGGGAAGCAATCAGCTCCAGCATTTT. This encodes CSVEGGSNQLQHF.

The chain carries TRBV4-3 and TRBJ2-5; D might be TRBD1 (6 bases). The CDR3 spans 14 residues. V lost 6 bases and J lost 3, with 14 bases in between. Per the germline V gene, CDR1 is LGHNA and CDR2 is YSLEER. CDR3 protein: CASSYGTKEETQYF. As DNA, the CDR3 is TGCGCCAGCAGTTATGGGACAAAAGAAGAGACCCAGTACTTC.

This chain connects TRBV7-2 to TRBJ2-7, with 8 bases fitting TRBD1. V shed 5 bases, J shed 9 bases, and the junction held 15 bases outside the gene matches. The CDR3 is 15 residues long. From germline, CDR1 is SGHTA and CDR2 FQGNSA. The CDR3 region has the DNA TGTGCCAGCAGCCCGGGACCATCGACAGGGGTAGGGCAGTACTTC. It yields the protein CASSPGPSTGVGQYF.

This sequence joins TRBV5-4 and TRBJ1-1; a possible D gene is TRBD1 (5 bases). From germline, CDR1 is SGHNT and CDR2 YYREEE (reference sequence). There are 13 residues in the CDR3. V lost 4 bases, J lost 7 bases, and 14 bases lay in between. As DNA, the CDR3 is TGTGCCAGCAGCCGGGGGGGACCGGGTGAAGCTTTCTTT. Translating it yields CASSRGGPGEAFF.

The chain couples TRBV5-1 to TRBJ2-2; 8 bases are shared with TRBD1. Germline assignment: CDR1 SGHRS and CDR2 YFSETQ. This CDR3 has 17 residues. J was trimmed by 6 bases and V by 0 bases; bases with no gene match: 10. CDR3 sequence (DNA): TGCGCCAGCAGCTTGGGGTTTGGACAGGGAGGATCCGGGGAGCTGTTTTTT. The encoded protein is CASSLGFGQGGSGELFF.

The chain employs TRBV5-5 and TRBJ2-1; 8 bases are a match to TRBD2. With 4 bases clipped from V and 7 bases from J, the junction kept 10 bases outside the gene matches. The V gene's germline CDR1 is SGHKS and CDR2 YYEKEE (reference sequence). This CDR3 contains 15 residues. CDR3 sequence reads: CASSPLERGRNEQFF. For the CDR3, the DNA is TGTGCCAGCAGCCCCCTCGAGCGGGGGAGAAATGAGCAGTTCTTC.

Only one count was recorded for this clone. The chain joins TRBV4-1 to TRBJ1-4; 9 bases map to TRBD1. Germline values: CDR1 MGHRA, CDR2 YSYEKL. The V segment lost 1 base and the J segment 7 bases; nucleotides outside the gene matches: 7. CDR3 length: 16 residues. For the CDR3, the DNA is TGCGCCAGCAGCCAAGGGGACAGGGTGATAGGTGAAAAACTGTTTTTT. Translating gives CASSQGDRVIGEKLFF.

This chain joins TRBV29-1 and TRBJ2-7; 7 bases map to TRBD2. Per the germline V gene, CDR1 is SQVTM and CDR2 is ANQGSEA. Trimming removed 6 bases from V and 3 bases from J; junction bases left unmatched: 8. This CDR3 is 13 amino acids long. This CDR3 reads CSVVSGGFYEQYF. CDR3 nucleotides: TGCAGCGTAGTGTCGGGGGGTTTCTACGAGCAGTACTTC.

The CDR3 here is CASSHGPPQFNEKLFF. The CDR3 nucleotides are TGCGCCAGCAGCCATGGGCCTCCGCAGTTCAATGAAAAACTGTTTTTT. This chain connects TRBV4-1 to TRBJ1-4; D gene unclear. In germline, CDR1 is MGHRA, CDR2 YSYEKL. Trimming removed 3 bases at V and 5 bases at J, with 16 bases between. The CDR3 runs 16 residues.

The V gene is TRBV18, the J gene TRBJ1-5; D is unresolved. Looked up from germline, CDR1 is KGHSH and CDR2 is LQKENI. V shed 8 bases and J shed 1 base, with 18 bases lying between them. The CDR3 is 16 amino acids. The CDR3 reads CASAVGSGGSNQPQHF. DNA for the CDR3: TGTGCCAGCGCTGTTGGGTCGGGTGGAAGCAATCAGCCCCAGCATTTT.

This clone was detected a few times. The CDR3 nucleotides read TGTGCCACCAGCAGAGACACGGGCTCTGGGGCCAACGTCCTGACTTTC. It specifies CATSRDTGSGANVLTF. V gene TRBV15 combines with J gene TRBJ2-6; D is undetermined. Germline loops: CDR1 LNHNV, CDR2 YYDKDF (reference sequence). The CDR3 loop spans 16 amino acids. V was trimmed by 0 bases and J by 0 bases, leaving 6 bases between them.

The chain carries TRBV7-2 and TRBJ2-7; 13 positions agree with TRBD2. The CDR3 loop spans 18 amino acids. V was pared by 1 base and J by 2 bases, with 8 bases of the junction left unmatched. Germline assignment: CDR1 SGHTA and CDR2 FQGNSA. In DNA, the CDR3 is TGTGCCAGCAGCTTAGTAGGGACTAGCGGGGTACCTACCTACGAGCAGTACTTC. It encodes CASSLVGTSGVPTYEQYF.